The entry below describes one T cell receptor (beta chain). As yet, its antigen is unknown. Blood got drawn at baseline, again on cycle 4 day 1, and then on cycle 7 day 1. Germline V gives CDR1 WSHSY, CDR2 SAAADI. With 8 bases removed from V and 4 bases from J, the gap between germline ends came to 12 bases. The CDR3 contains 13 residues. The data derive from a study of OX40 agonist ivuxolimab in advanced cancers. The study, taken as a whole, reports: Expanded peripheral T cell antigen specificity was not determined.

The method was immunoSEQ multiplex PCR; TCRdb's version includes in-frame clones alone and lacks a portion of them. The sample has tens of thousands of clones, approximately 86% seen once. This receptor was obtained from an adult with an advanced solid tumor such as melanoma, head and neck, liver or kidney cancer. The input for sequencing was CD4+ or CD8+ T cells sorted from blood, taken in a trial of the OX40 agonist ivuxolimab. This rearrangement joins TRBV10-2 to TRBJ1-5, with D tentatively TRBD1 (5 bases). The CDR3 here is CASGRGSNQPQHF. The CDR3 DNA reads TGCGCCAGCGGGCGGGGCAGTAATCAGCCCCAGCATTTT.